Each of the 23 T cell receptor beta chains below was sequenced from the same sample in a study of cytomegalovirus exposure and HLA in healthy donors. The PCR contained 60 Vbeta and 13 Jbeta primers. The method was immunoSEQ multiplex PCR; TCRdb's version includes in-frame clones alone and lacks a portion of them. The table shows around 140,000 clones, with about 81% occurring only once. The sample taken for sequencing was PBMCs. The receptors originated from a man between 25 and 39 years old in good health and CMV-seronegative.

This clone is a singleton in its sample. The chain is built from TRBV18 and TRBJ2-7; tentative D call: TRBD1 (6 bases). CDR1 is KGHSH and CDR2 is LQKENI in the germline V gene. CDR3 size: 14 residues. The germline V and J ends were trimmed by 4 bases and 4 bases, with 14 bases remaining between them. The CDR3 sequence is CASSRQERGYEQYF. CDR3 coding DNA: TGTGCCAGCTCACGACAGGAGAGGGGGTACGAGCAGTACTTC.

The chain recombines TRBV28 with TRBJ1-3, with 7 bases matching TRBD1. The germline gives CDR1 MDHEN, CDR2 SYDVKM. This CDR3 is built from 14 residues. V was clipped by 8 bases and J by 0 bases; unmatched bases: 4. CDR3 loop: CASGTESSGNTIYF. The CDR3 nucleotides read TGTGCCAGCGGGACAGAGAGCTCTGGAAACACCATATATTTT.

The CDR3 protein is CASSPRQGREKLFF. The CDR3 nucleotides read TGTGCCAGCAGCCCCCGACAGGGCAGAGAAAAACTGTTTTTT. J is TRBJ1-4 and V is TRBV6-5; 7 nucleotides align to TRBD1. Germline trimming cut 6 bases from V and 8 bases from J; bases unmatched to any gene: 9. Germline V gene sequence: CDR1 MNHEY, CDR2 SVGAGI. This CDR3 is built from 14 residues.

V and J are TRBV12-5 and TRBJ1-2; tentative D call: TRBD1 (6 bases). V was clipped by 6 bases and J by 4 bases, with 12 bases between them. CDR3 size: 13 residues. The germline V gene has CDR1 LGHNT and CDR2 FRNRAP. As DNA, the CDR3 is TGTGCTAGTGGCTACGGGACACTCTATGGCTACACCTTC. Its protein product is CASGYGTLYGYTF. Full variable domain (remainder filled in from reference TRBV12-5 and TRBJ1-2): DARVTQTPRHKVTEMGQEVTMRCQPILGHNTVFWYRQTMMQGLELLAYFRNRAPLDDSGMPKDRFSAEMPDATLATLKIQPSEPRDSAVYFCASGYGTLYGYTFGSGTRLTVV.

This clone has a handful of counts. The J gene is TRBJ2-3, the V gene TRBV6-6, with 7 bases aligning to TRBD1. J lost 4 bases, V lost 2 bases, and 6 bases had no gene match. The CDR3 has 15 amino acids. CDR1 is MNHNY and CDR2 is SVGAGI in the germline V gene (reference sequence). CDR3 sequence (DNA): TGTGCCAGCAGTTACGAACCTGGGACAGCAGATACGCAGTATTTT. Its translation: CASSYEPGTADTQYF.

The J gene is TRBJ2-1, the V gene TRBV10-1; the match to TRBD2 covers 11 bases. The germline CDR1 and CDR2 sequences are WNHNN and SYGVQD (reference sequence). The CDR3 contains 18 residues. The V and J ends lost 4 bases and 0 bases, in that order; junction bases with no gene match: 8. The CDR3 sequence: CASSVGTSGFSSYNEQFF. The CDR3 nucleotides are TGCGCCAGCAGTGTCGGGACTAGCGGATTTAGCTCCTACAATGAGCAGTTCTTC.

This clone was seen a handful of times. The chain carries TRBV6-1 and TRBJ1-4, with D possibly TRBD1 on 6 matching bases. CDR1 and CDR2 from the germline V gene are MNHNS and SASEGT. V lost 7 bases, J lost 4 bases, and 13 bases lay in between. This CDR3 region has 14 residues. The chain's CDR3 is CASKGGTGNEKLFF. Here the CDR3 DNA reads TGTGCCAGCAAGGGGGGGACGGGTAATGAAAAACTGTTTTTT.

V is TRBV11-2 and J is TRBJ2-5; tentatively, D is TRBD1 (5 bases). The CDR3 runs to 14 residues. V shed 3 bases and J shed 3 bases, with 11 bases lying between them. Germline V gene sequence: CDR1 SGHAT, CDR2 FQNNGV. CDR3 sequence (DNA): TGTGCCAGCAGCTTGACAGCACACAAAGAGACCCAGTACTTC. It translates to CASSLTAHKETQYF.

This clone was detected only once. The chain combines TRBV9 with TRBJ2-3, with 8 bases lining up with TRBD1. The CDR3 consists of 15 residues. With 0 bases clipped from V and 4 bases from J, the junction kept 4 bases outside the gene matches. The V gene's germline CDR1 is SGDLS and CDR2 YYNGEE. DNA of the CDR3: TGTGCCAGCAGCGTAGGTACAGGGGGACCAGATACGCAGTATTTT. Protein product: CASSVGTGGPDTQYF.

Details on this clone: The junction differs from germline at one of its ends, possibly a read error. This chain links TRBV29-1 with TRBJ2-6; 9 bases agree with TRBD1. The CDR3 is 17 residues long. CDR1 and CDR2 (germline): SQVTM, ANQGSEA. The CDR3, as DNA: TGCAGCGTCCGGAGCTGGGACAGGGTAACTGGGGCCAACGGCCTGACTTTC. Its translation: CSVRSWDRVTGANGLTF. The full variable domain, with the rest looked up from reference TRBV29-1 and TRBJ2-6, is SAVISQKPSRDICQRGTSLTIQCQVDSQVTMMFWYRQQPGQSLTLIATANQGSEATYESGFVIDKFPISRPNLTFSTLTVSNMSPEDSSIYLCSVRSWDRVTGANGLTFGAGSRLTVL.

The rearrangement links TRBV19 to TRBJ1-5; D is possibly TRBD1 (5 bases). Trimming shortened V by 5 bases and J by 0 bases, and 11 bases separated the two germline ends. From germline, CDR1 is LNHDA and CDR2 SQIVND (reference sequence). This CDR3 is 15 amino acids long. The DNA of the CDR3 is TGTGCCAGTAGTTCCTCGACAGCTAGCAATCAGCCCCAGCATTTT. Translated: CASSSSTASNQPQHF.

The chain carries TRBV29-1 and TRBJ2-3, with D possibly being TRBD1 (5 bases). The V end lost 6 bases, the J end lost 6 bases, and 13 bases lay between the germline ends. The CDR3 sequence is 12 residues long. Germline V lookup: CDR1 SQVTM, CDR2 ANQGSEA. The CDR3 here is CSVLTASDTQYF. CDR3 coding DNA: TGCAGCGTCCTGACAGCCTCGGATACGCAGTATTTT.

The CDR3 nucleotides are TGTGCCAGCAGTGAACAGTACAGGGGCAATAATTCACCCCTCCACTTT. Encoded protein: CASSEQYRGNNSPLHF. The chain is built from TRBV2 and TRBJ1-6; TRBD1 matches at 7 bases. With V trimmed by 2 bases and J by 5 bases, 6 bases remained unmatched. Germline V lookup: CDR1 SNHLY, CDR2 FYNNEI. The CDR3 runs 16 residues.

This sequence joins TRBV6-5 and TRBJ2-7, with 7 bases identical to TRBD2. Germline-derived CDR1 and CDR2 are MNHEY and SVGAGI. V gave up 2 bases and J gave up 4 bases; unmatched junction bases: 8. This CDR3 has 15 residues. CDR3 nucleotide sequence: TGTGCCAGCAGTTACCGGGGATGGGGGGGTTACGAGCAGTACTTC. This encodes CASSYRGWGGYEQYF.

This clone was counted many times. The rearrangement joins TRBV27 to TRBJ2-7, with 10 bases lining up with TRBD1. Germline assignment: CDR1 MNHEY and CDR2 SMNVEV (reference sequence). Trimming cost V 6 bases and J 6 bases; bases outside gene matches: 8. The CDR3 spans 14 residues. In nucleotides, the CDR3 is TGTGCCAGCAGAAGGGACAGGGGACCCTCCGAGCAGTACTTC. This sequence encodes CASRRDRGPSEQYF.

V gene TRBV5-4 combines with J gene TRBJ1-2, with D perhaps matching TRBD1 (6 bases). Per the germline V gene, CDR1 is SGHNT and CDR2 is YYREEE (reference sequence). CDR3 length equals 15 residues. The ends were cut back, 4 bases at V and 3 bases at J, with 16 bases in the middle. The CDR3 nucleotides read TGTGCCAGCAGCATGGGGGGCAGGGATGACTATGGCTACACCTTC. Translated, it gives CASSMGGRDDYGYTF.

This clone was detected a few times. The chain has TRBV5-1 and TRBJ2-1, with 9 positions matching TRBD2. The CDR3 spans 16 residues. With 5 bases clipped from V and 0 bases from J, the junction kept 6 bases outside the gene matches. Germline loops: CDR1 SGHRS, CDR2 YFSETQ. The chain's CDR3 is CASSSTSGGSYNEQFF. Here the CDR3 DNA reads TGCGCCAGCAGTTCGACTAGCGGAGGCTCCTACAATGAGCAGTTCTTC.

This clone was seen a single time. The chain recombines TRBV9 with TRBJ2-1, with 11 bases identical to TRBD2. In germline, CDR1 is SGDLS, CDR2 YYNGEE. The V segment lost 2 bases and the J segment 1 base; nucleotides outside the gene matches: 5. The CDR3 consists of 17 residues. CDR3 DNA: TGTGCCAGCAGCGTTCGTAGCGGGAGGGGGTCCTACAATGAGCAGTTCTTC. Translated, it gives CASSVRSGRGSYNEQFF.

V is TRBV29-1 and J is TRBJ2-1, with D maybe TRBD2 (6 bases). CDR3 length equals 16 residues. CDR1 SQVTM and CDR2 ANQGSEA come from the germline V gene. V gave up 0 bases and J gave up 1 base, with 13 bases separating them. The CDR3 reads CSVEEGGEESYNEQFF. CDR3 in DNA: TGCAGCGTTGAAGAGGGCGGGGAGGAATCCTACAATGAGCAGTTCTTC.

This clone has only a few counts. The chain employs TRBV28 and TRBJ1-2, with a possible D match to TRBD1 (5 bases). Between the trimmed V and J ends, which lost 9 bases and 8 bases, there was a span of 22 bases. The CDR3 extends over 14 amino acids. Per germline, CDR1 MDHEN and CDR2 SYDVKM. The chain's CDR3 is CASTPSGGLGGYTF. In DNA, the CDR3 is TGTGCCAGTACTCCCTCGGGGGGATTGGGGGGCTACACCTTC.

V gene TRBV14 combines with J gene TRBJ1-1; D gene unclear. V lost 1 base, J lost 8 bases, and 8 bases lay in between. CDR1 is SGHDN and CDR2 is FVKESK in the germline V gene. The CDR3 is 12 amino acids. CDR3 nucleotide sequence: TGTGCCAGCAGCCAAGCCCCCAAAGAAGCTTTCTTT. This translates into CASSQAPKEAFF. The full variable domain, its missing parts supplied by reference TRBV14 and TRBJ1-1, is EAGVTQFPSHSVIEKGQTVTLRCDPISGHDNLYWYRRVMGKEIKFLLHFVKESKQDESGMPNNRFLAERTGGTYSTLKVQPAELEDSGVYFCASSQAPKEAFFGQGTRLTVV.

The count of this clone is one. This chain joins TRBV5-6 and TRBJ1-3; D uncertain. The CDR3 is 15 amino acids. CDR1 and CDR2 from the germline V gene are SGHDT and YYEEEE. V lost 4 bases to trimming and J lost 4 bases, with 15 bases between them. This chain's CDR3 is CASSAPGFSGNTIYF. Here the CDR3 DNA reads TGTGCCAGCAGCGCCCCGGGTTTTTCAGGAAACACCATATATTTT. Supplemented by reference TRBV5-6 and TRBJ1-3, the full variable domain reads DAGVTQSPTHLIKTRGQQVTLRCSPKSGHDTVSWYQQALGQGPQFIFQYYEEEERQRGNFPDRFSGHQFPNYSSELNVNALLLGDSALYLCASSAPGFSGNTIYFGEGSWLTVV.

The rearrangement joins TRBV9 to TRBJ2-7; maybe TRBD2 (5 bases). Deletions cut 4 bases from V and 6 bases from J, with 20 bases between. The CDR3 sequence is 15 residues long. In germline, CDR1 is SGDLS, CDR2 YYNGEE. CDR3 region: CASSPGGPVVPEQYF. In DNA form, the CDR3 reads TGTGCCAGCAGCCCCGGAGGTCCAGTTGTACCCGAGCAGTACTTC.